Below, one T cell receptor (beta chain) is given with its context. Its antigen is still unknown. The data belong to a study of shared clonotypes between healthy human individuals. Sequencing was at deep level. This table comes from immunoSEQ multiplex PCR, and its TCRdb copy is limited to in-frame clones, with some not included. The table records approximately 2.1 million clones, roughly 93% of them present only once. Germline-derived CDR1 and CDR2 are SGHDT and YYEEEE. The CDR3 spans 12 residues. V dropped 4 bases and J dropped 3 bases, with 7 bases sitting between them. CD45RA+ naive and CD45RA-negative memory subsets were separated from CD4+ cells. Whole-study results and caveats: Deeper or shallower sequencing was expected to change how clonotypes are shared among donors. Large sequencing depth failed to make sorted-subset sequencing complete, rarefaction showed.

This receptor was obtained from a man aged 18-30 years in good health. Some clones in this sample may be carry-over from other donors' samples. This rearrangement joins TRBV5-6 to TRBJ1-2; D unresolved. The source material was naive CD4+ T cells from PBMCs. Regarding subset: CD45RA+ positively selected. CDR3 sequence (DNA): TGTGCCAGCAGCCGAGTGGACTATGGCTACACCTTC. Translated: CASSRVDYGYTF.